One sample yielded the 7 T cell receptor beta chains listed below, sequenced in a study of control samples from healthy donors and cancer patients. Repertoires were generated with immunoSEQ multiplex PCR, while TCRdb's copy carries only in-frame clones and drops some. The data show some 120,000 clones, with around 93% seen just once and 8.6% held by the top ten. The specimen sequenced was blood. Source of these receptors: a man aged 18 to 30 in good health.

The CDR3 protein is CASSLVGGQAFF. DNA for the CDR3: TGTGCCAGCAGCTTGGTCGGGGGGCAAGCTTTCTTT. This chain joins TRBV5-8 and TRBJ1-1; D is perhaps TRBD1 (6 bases). The CDR3 is made up of 12 amino acids. Trimming removed 0 bases at V and 9 bases at J, with 9 bases between. Germline V CDR1 and CDR2: SGHTS, YDEGEE.

This chain links TRBV6-1 with TRBJ2-5; D uncertain. Germline lookup yields CDR1 MNHNS and CDR2 SASEGT. The V gene lost 1 base and the J gene lost 5 bases, with 8 bases spanning the gap. The CDR3 totals 13 residues. CDR3 in amino acids: CASSEGFGETQYF. Here the CDR3 DNA reads TGTGCCAGCAGTGAAGGTTTCGGGGAGACCCAGTACTTC.

The chain uses TRBV7-2 and TRBJ1-2; D is undetermined. Trimming took off 3 bases at V and 2 bases at J, with 7 bases between the two ends. This CDR3 region has 13 residues. Germline V gives CDR1 SGHTA, CDR2 FQGNSA. CDR3: CASSFGQNYGYTF. CDR3 nucleotides: TGTGCCAGCAGCTTTGGGCAGAACTATGGCTACACCTTC. Together with reference TRBV7-2 and TRBJ1-2, the CDR3 gives the full variable domain: GAGVSQSPSNKVTEKGKDVELRCDPISGHTALYWYRQSLGQGLEFLIYFQGNSAPDKSGLPSDRFSAERTGGSVSTLTIQRTQQEDSAVYLCASSFGQNYGYTFGSGTRLTVV.

The chain employs TRBV13 and TRBJ1-5, with D unresolved. Trimming removed 5 bases from V and 9 bases from J, with 11 bases in between. Germline lookup yields CDR1 PRHDT and CDR2 FYEKMQ (reference sequence). The CDR3 is made up of 12 amino acids. CDR3 residues: CASSARGWPQHF. The CDR3 nucleotides read TGTGCCAGCAGCGCCAGAGGCTGGCCCCAGCATTTT.

The chain has TRBV7-9 and TRBJ2-6; TRBD2 is a possible D gene (5 bases). The germline gives CDR1 SEHNR, CDR2 FQNEAQ (reference sequence). The CDR3 consists of 17 residues. The V end was cut by 6 bases, the J end by 1 base, with 16 bases between. The CDR3 DNA follows: TGTGCCAGCAGTCCCCCTGGACTCGTTTCTGGGGCCAACGTCCTGACTTTC. Protein product: CASSPPGLVSGANVLTF.

The chain joins TRBV27 to TRBJ1-3; D call uncertain. CDR1 MNHEY and CDR2 SMNVEV come from the germline V gene (reference sequence). V was cut by 5 bases and J by 0 bases, with 8 bases left in between. This CDR3 region has 14 residues. The CDR3 loop is CASSPRISGNTIYF. CDR3 DNA sequence: TGTGCCAGCAGTCCCAGGATCTCTGGAAACACCATATATTTT.

V usage is TRBV5-5 and J usage is TRBJ1-5; perhaps TRBD1 as D (5 bases). The CDR3 loop spans 15 amino acids. V lost 3 bases and J lost 2, with 12 bases in between. The V gene's germline CDR1 is SGHKS and CDR2 YYEKEE (reference sequence). The CDR3 nucleotides are TGTGCCAGCAGCTCTACGGGACGTGGCAATCAGCCCCAGCATTTT. Protein: CASSSTGRGNQPQHF. Together with reference TRBV5-5 and TRBJ1-5, the CDR3 gives the full variable domain: DAGVTQSPTHLIKTRGQQVTLRCSPISGHKSVSWYQQVLGQGPQFIFQYYEKEERGRGNFPDRFSARQFPNYSSELNVNALLLGDSALYLCASSSTGRGNQPQHFGDGTRLSIL.